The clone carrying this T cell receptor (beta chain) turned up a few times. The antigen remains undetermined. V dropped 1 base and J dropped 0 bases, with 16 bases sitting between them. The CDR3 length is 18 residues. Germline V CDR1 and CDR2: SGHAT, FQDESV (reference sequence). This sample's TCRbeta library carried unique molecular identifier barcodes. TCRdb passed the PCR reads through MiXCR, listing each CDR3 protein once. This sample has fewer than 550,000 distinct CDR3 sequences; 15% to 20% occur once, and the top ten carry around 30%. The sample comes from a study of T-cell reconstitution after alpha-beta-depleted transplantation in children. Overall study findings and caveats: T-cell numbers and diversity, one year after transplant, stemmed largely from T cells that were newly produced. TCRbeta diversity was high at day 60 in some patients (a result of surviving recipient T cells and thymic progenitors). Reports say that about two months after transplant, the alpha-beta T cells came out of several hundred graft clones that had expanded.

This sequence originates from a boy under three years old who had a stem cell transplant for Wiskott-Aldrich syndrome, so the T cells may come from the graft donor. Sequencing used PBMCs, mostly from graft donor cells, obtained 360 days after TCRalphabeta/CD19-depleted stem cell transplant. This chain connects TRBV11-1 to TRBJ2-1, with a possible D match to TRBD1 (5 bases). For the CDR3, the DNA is TGTGCCAGCAGCTTAGTCAGGGCCGCTAGTGGCTCCTACAATGAGCAGTTCTTC. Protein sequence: CASSLVRAASGSYNEQFF.